The 20 T cell receptor beta chains below come from one sample, sequenced in a study of cytomegalovirus exposure and HLA in healthy donors. 13 Jbeta primers and 60 Vbeta primers were used for the PCR. The method was immunoSEQ multiplex PCR; TCRdb's version includes in-frame clones alone and lacks a portion of them. The repertoire has fewer than 200,000 clones, approximately 88% of them found once; the top ten carry roughly 1%. The sequencing input was PBMCs. These TCRs come from a man aged 25-45 years in good health and CMV-seronegative.

This clone was counted only a few times. CDR3 sequence reads: CASSLGHAGNQPQHF. Here the CDR3 DNA reads TGTGCCAGCAGCTTGGGACACGCCGGCAATCAGCCCCAGCATTTT. This chain connects TRBV5-5 to TRBJ1-5; D remains ambiguous. V was trimmed by 0 bases and J by 2 bases, leaving 9 bases between them. The CDR3 sequence is 15 residues long. The germline V gene has CDR1 SGHKS and CDR2 YYEKEE (reference sequence). Together with reference TRBV5-5 and TRBJ1-5, the CDR3 gives the full variable domain: DAGVTQSPTHLIKTRGQQVTLRCSPISGHKSVSWYQQVLGQGPQFIFQYYEKEERGRGNFPDRFSARQFPNYSSELNVNALLLGDSALYLCASSLGHAGNQPQHFGDGTRLSIL.

The chain has TRBV28 and TRBJ1-5, with no clear D. The germline CDR1 and CDR2 sequences are MDHEN and SYDVKM. There are 14 residues in the CDR3. Trimming cost V 5 bases and J 6 bases, with 14 bases left between them. The CDR3 spells CASSAYSIGQPQHF. The CDR3 DNA follows: TGTGCCAGCAGTGCTTACTCAATCGGTCAGCCCCAGCATTTT.

With regard to this clone: The junction does not match germline at one end; this may be a read error. The gene calls are TRBV7-9 and TRBJ1-1, with 7 bases aligning to TRBD1. CDR3 length equals 15 residues. Germline loops: CDR1 SEHNR, CDR2 FQNEAQ (reference sequence). The CDR3 DNA sequence: TGTTCCAGCAGCTTGCTGGGACAGAGTAACACTGAAGCTTTCTTT. It yields the protein CSSSLLGQSNTEAFF.

The chain couples TRBV12-5 to TRBJ1-2, with D possibly being TRBD1 (5 bases). Germline V gene sequence: CDR1 LGHNT, CDR2 FRNRAP. The CDR3 is 17 residues long. Trimming took 6 bases from V and 3 from J, leaving 23 bases between them. CDR3 amino acids: CASGNRRLQGEHYGYTF. The DNA for the CDR3 is TGTGCTAGTGGAAATAGACGCCTGCAGGGCGAGCACTATGGCTACACCTTC.

This rearrangement joins TRBV27 to TRBJ1-6; a weak D match, TRBD1 (5 bases). The CDR3 covers 19 residues. Per germline, CDR1 MNHEY and CDR2 SMNVEV (reference sequence). V was trimmed by 2 bases and J by 6 bases, leaving 23 bases between them. CDR3 loop: CASSLLRGSVPGSNSPLHF. The CDR3 DNA is TGTGCCAGCAGTTTACTCCGTGGGTCAGTGCCAGGGTCTAATTCACCCCTCCACTTT.

In its sample, this clone was seen once. The identical CDR3 is also encoded by other nucleotide sequences in the sample. Here the CDR3 reads CASSLVGSNTGELFF. Written as DNA, the CDR3 is TGCGCCAGCAGCTTGGTCGGGTCGAACACCGGGGAGCTGTTTTTT. V and J are TRBV5-1 and TRBJ2-2; D not certain. Germline assignment: CDR1 SGHRS and CDR2 YFSETQ. V was clipped by 0 bases and J by 0 bases, with 6 bases between them. This CDR3 comprises 15 residues.

This chain uses TRBV7-6 with TRBJ1-3; D perhaps matches TRBD1 (5 bases). There are 17 residues in the CDR3. CDR1 SGHVS and CDR2 FNYEAQ come from the germline V gene. The V end was cut by 1 base, the J end by 2 bases, with 15 bases between. The CDR3 nucleotides are TGTGCCAGCAGCTTAGTCACCAGGGTTCTACCTGGAAACACCATATATTTT. Residues: CASSLVTRVLPGNTIYF.

The chain employs TRBV5-1 and TRBJ1-3, with TRBD1 as a possible D gene (6 bases). CDR3 length: 16 residues. Germline CDR1 and CDR2: SGHRS and YFSETQ. V was cut by 0 bases and J by 1 base, with 11 bases left in between. In DNA, the CDR3 is TGCGCCAGCAGCTTGGACAGGGTCCGTTCTGGAAACACCATATATTTT. This translates into CASSLDRVRSGNTIYF.

The genes are TRBV10-2 and TRBJ1-5; D is perhaps TRBD1 (6 bases). Germline assignment: CDR1 WSHSY and CDR2 SAAADI. This CDR3 comprises 15 residues. V lost 3 bases and J lost 1, with 10 bases in between. The CDR3 loop is CASSDHRVSNQPQHF. In DNA form, the CDR3 reads TGCGCCAGCAGTGACCACAGGGTAAGCAATCAGCCCCAGCATTTT.

A remark on this clone: A read error may produce the germline difference seen at one junction end. The chain uses TRBV7-9 and TRBJ1-1, with D perhaps TRBD1 (5 bases). Germline V CDR1 and CDR2: SEHNR, FQNEAQ (reference sequence). The CDR3 spans 12 residues. The CDR3 loop reads CSSSFRDLEAFF. CDR3 DNA sequence: TGTTCCAGCAGCTTCAGGGATCTGGAAGCTTTCTTT.

The chain combines TRBV6-1 with TRBJ2-6; perhaps TRBD1 as D (5 bases). The CDR3 consists of 15 residues. Per the germline V gene, CDR1 is MNHNS and CDR2 is SASEGT. Trimming took off 1 base at V and 2 bases at J, with 6 bases between the two ends. The CDR3 DNA is TGTGCCAGCAGTGAAGAAGGGGCTGGGGCCAACGTCCTGACTTTC. The encoded protein is CASSEEGAGANVLTF.

The chain uses TRBV19 and TRBJ2-3, with 8 bases matching TRBD2. V shed 5 bases and J 5 bases; nucleotides not matched to a gene: 6. This CDR3 contains 14 residues. Per the germline V gene, CDR1 is LNHDA and CDR2 is SQIVND (reference sequence). CDR3 region: CASSVGGAGDTQYF. Written as DNA, the CDR3 is TGTGCCAGTAGTGTCGGGGGGGCCGGAGATACGCAGTATTTT.

CDR3 protein: CASSLPLDRGLSKEQYF. The CDR3 bases are TGCGCCAGCAGCTTGCCCCTGGACAGGGGGCTGTCGAAGGAGCAGTACTTC. The chain couples TRBV5-1 to TRBJ2-7, with 11 bases that match TRBD1. V gave up 1 base and J gave up 7 bases; unmatched junction bases: 13. The CDR3 loop spans 17 amino acids. Germline-derived CDR1 and CDR2 are SGHRS and YFSETQ.

This clone was detected a few times. CDR3 coding DNA: TGTGCCAGCAGCTTACAGGGGGCCACCTATAATTCACCCCTCCACTTT. As protein: CASSLQGATYNSPLHF. The rearrangement links TRBV5-6 to TRBJ1-6; 9 nucleotides line up with TRBD1. CDR1 and CDR2 (germline): SGHDT, YYEEEE. The CDR3 has 16 residues. Trimming at V came to 2 bases and at J to 2 bases, leaving 2 bases not matched to a gene.

The CDR3 DNA reads TGCGCCAGCAGCCTAGAGACCCTCGATTTAGATACGCAGTATTTT. It specifies CASSLETLDLDTQYF. The rearrangement joins TRBV5-1 to TRBJ2-3; D remains unclear. Germline CDR1 and CDR2: SGHRS and YFSETQ. The CDR3 length is 15 residues. The V end lost 4 bases, the J end lost 5 bases, and 17 bases lay between the germline ends.

This chain connects TRBV19 to TRBJ2-1, with a possible D match to TRBD1 (6 bases). V was cut by 4 bases and J by 3 bases, with 13 bases left in between. The CDR3 sequence is 15 residues long. Looked up from germline, CDR1 is LNHDA and CDR2 is SQIVND (reference sequence). CDR3 bases: TGTGCCAGTAGTAATCAGGGGCCGGGCTACAATGAGCAGTTCTTC. Protein product: CASSNQGPGYNEQFF. The full variable domain, with the rest looked up from reference TRBV19 and TRBJ2-1, is DGGITQSPKYLFRKEGQNVTLSCEQNLNHDAMYWYRQDPGQGLRLIYYSQIVNDFQKGDIAEGYSVSREKKESFPLTVTSAQKNPTAFYLCASSNQGPGYNEQFFGPGTRLTVL.

The chain employs TRBV28 and TRBJ2-7, with 7 bases lining up with TRBD1. Germline assignment: CDR1 MDHEN and CDR2 SYDVKM. V shed 8 bases and J 4 bases; nucleotides not matched to a gene: 14. This CDR3 spans 15 amino acids. The chain's CDR3 is CASSPGTAKPYEQYF. The CDR3 coding sequence is TGTGCCAGCTCGCCCGGGACAGCTAAGCCATACGAGCAGTACTTC.

The chain uses TRBV5-1 and TRBJ2-7, with D maybe TRBD2 (5 bases). The CDR3 loop spans 15 amino acids. V gave up 2 bases and J gave up 4 bases, with 16 bases separating them. CDR1 SGHRS and CDR2 YFSETQ come from the germline V gene. The CDR3 loop reads CASSLGPTNTYEQYF. In DNA form, the CDR3 reads TGCGCCAGCAGCTTAGGTCCGACTAATACATACGAGCAGTACTTC.

The chain joins TRBV2 to TRBJ2-2, with 8 bases lining up with TRBD2. The CDR3 spans 15 residues. The trim removed 6 bases at V and 1 base at J, leaving 4 bases unmatched. Germline values: CDR1 SNHLY, CDR2 FYNNEI. The CDR3 coding sequence is TGTGCCAGCAGACGGCTAGCGGGGAACACCGGGGAGCTGTTTTTT. It translates to CASRRLAGNTGELFF.

The rearrangement joins TRBV7-8 to TRBJ1-5; D is possibly TRBD1 (5 bases). The CDR3 spans 15 residues. Germline-derived CDR1 and CDR2 are SGHVS and FQNEAQ. Trimming pared 5 bases from V and 2 bases from J, leaving 13 bases between. The CDR3 bases are TGTGCCAGCAGCCAGCTCAGGGCAGGCAATCAGCCCCAGCATTTT. It translates to CASSQLRAGNQPQHF.